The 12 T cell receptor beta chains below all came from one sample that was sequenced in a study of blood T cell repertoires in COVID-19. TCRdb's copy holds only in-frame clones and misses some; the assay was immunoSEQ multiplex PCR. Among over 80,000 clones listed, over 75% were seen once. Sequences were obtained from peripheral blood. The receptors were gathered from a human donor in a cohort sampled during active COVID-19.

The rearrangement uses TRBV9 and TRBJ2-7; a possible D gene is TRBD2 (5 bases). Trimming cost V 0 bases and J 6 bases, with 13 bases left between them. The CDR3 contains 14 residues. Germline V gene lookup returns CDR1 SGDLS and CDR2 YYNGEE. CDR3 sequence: CASSVGRARLEQYF. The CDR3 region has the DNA TGTGCCAGCAGCGTAGGGCGGGCCCGACTCGAGCAGTACTTC.

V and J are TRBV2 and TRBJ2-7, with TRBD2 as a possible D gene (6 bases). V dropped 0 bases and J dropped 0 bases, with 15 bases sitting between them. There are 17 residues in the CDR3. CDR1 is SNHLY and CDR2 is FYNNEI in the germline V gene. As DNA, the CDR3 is TGTGCCAGCAGTGAAGCTCTGGCGGGGCTAAGCTCCTACGAGCAGTACTTC. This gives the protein CASSEALAGLSSYEQYF. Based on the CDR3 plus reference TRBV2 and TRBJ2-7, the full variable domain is EPEVTQTPSHQVTQMGQEVILRCVPISNHLYFYWYRQILGQKVEFLVSFYNNEISEKSEIFDDQFSVERPDGSNFTLKIRSTKLEDSAMYFCASSEALAGLSSYEQYFGPGTRLTVT.

The CDR3, as DNA: TGCGCCAGCAGCCAAGGGACTAGCGGGACCTACTACGAGCAGTACTTC. Translating it yields CASSQGTSGTYYEQYF. This chain connects TRBV4-1 to TRBJ2-7, with 12 bases that match TRBD2. Trimming took 1 base from V and 3 from J; bases not matched to a gene: 4. The CDR3 length is 16 residues. The germline V gene has CDR1 MGHRA and CDR2 YSYEKL.

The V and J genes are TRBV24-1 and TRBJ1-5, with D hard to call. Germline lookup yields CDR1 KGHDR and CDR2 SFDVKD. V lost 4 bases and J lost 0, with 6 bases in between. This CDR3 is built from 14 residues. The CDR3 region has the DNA TGTGCCACCAGTGAGGGCAGTAGCAATCAGCCCCAGCATTTT. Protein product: CATSEGSSNQPQHF.

The CDR3 bases are TGCGCCAGCAGCCAGGGGGTGTACACAGATACGCAGTATTTT. Translating it yields CASSQGVYTDTQYF. The chain couples TRBV5-1 to TRBJ2-3; TRBD1 aligns across 7 bases. J was trimmed by 2 bases and V by 4 bases; bases with no gene match: 4. The CDR3 runs 14 residues. From germline, CDR1 is SGHRS and CDR2 YFSETQ.

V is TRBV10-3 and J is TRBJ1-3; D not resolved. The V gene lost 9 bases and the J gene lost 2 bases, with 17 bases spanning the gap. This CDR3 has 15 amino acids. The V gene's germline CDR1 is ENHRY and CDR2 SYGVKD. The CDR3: CAISVFPATGNTIYF. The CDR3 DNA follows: TGTGCCATTAGCGTATTCCCCGCCACTGGAAACACCATATATTTT.

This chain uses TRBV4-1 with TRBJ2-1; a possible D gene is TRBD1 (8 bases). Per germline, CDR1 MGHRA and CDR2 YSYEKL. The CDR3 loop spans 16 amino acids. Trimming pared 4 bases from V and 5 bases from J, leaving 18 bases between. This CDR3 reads CASSRDRGLRDNEQFF. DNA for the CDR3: TGCGCCAGCAGCCGAGACAGGGGACTACGGGACAATGAGCAGTTCTTC.

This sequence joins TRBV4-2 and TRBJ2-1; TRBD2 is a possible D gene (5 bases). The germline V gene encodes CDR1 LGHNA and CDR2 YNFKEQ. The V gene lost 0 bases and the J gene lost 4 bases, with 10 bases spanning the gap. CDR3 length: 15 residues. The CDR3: CASSQEGSVYNEQFF. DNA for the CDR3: TGTGCCAGCAGCCAAGAAGGTAGCGTTTACAATGAGCAGTTCTTC.

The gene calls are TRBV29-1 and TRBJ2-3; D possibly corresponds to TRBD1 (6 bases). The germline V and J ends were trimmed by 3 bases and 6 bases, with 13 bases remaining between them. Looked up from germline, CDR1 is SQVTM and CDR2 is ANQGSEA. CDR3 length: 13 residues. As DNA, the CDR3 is TGCAGCGTTGATCAGGGGACCTCGGATACGCAGTATTTT. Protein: CSVDQGTSDTQYF.

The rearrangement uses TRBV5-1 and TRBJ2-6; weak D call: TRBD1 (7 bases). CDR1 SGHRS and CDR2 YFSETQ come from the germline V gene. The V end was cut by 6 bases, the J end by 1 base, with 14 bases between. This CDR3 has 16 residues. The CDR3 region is CASTGGGGSGANVLTF. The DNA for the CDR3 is TGCGCCAGCACAGGGGGAGGAGGTTCTGGGGCCAACGTCCTGACTTTC.

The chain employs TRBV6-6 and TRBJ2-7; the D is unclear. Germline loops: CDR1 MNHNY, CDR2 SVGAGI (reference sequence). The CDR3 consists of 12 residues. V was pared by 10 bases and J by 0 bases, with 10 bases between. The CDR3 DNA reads TGTGCCACCTCACAGAGCTCCTACGAGCAGTACTTC. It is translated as CATSQSSYEQYF.

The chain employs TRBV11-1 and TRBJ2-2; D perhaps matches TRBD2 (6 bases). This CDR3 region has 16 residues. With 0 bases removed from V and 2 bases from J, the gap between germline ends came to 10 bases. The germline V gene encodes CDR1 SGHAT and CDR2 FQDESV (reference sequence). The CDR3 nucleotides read TGTGCCAGCAGCTTAGCCTTAGCGGACAACACCGGGGAGCTGTTTTTT. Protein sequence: CASSLALADNTGELFF.